This T cell receptor beta chain appears in the sequencing data of a study of T cells in Graves' hyperthyroidism and ophthalmopathy. Study as a whole: Peripheral blood was obtained at initial diagnosis, preceding any treatment. General observations from the study: Blood shared most expanded thyroid clonotypes above 0.001.

There were TCR beta CDR3 regions amplified from RNA transcripts. The HTBI primer set drove a first-round RT-PCR of the TCR CDR3. TCRdb reanalysed the multiplex PCR reads using MiXCR and keeps one entry per CDR3 protein. This sample carries some 510,000 distinct CDR3 sequences, around 21% of them seen once, and the ten largest clones take 26%. In its sample, this clonotype was seen many times. Its antigen is currently unknown. Germline trimming cut 6 bases from V and 3 bases from J; bases unmatched to any gene: 1. The germline gives CDR1 MNHNS, CDR2 SASEGT. The CDR3 contains 13 residues. Sequencing used blood. This TCR came from a man aged 18 to 29 with Graves' hyperthyroidism. The genes are TRBV6-1 and TRBJ2-2; 7 bases match TRBD2. CDR3 protein: CASSRGDTGELFF. For the CDR3, the DNA is TGTGCCAGCAGCCGGGGGGACACCGGGGAGCTGTTTTTT.